Listed here are 8 T cell receptor beta chains from one sample, sequenced in a study of shared clonotypes between healthy human individuals. The table came from immunoSEQ multiplex PCR; TCRdb's copy has only in-frame clones and leaves some out. The data contain some 2,000,000 clones, almost 96% of them singletons. The sample comprised naive CD4+ T cells sorted from blood. Indicated subset: CD45RA+ positively selected. These receptors were taken from a man between 18 and 35 years old in good health.

The chain carries TRBV6-1 and TRBJ2-7; D is perhaps TRBD1 (6 bases). CDR1 and CDR2 (germline): MNHNS, SASEGT. The CDR3 is 13 amino acids. V was trimmed by 10 bases and J by 4 bases, leaving 17 bases between them. The DNA of the CDR3 is TGTGCCACCGGGGACATAGAGGGGTACGAGCAGTACTTC. It codes for CATGDIEGYEQYF.

The chain uses TRBV18 and TRBJ2-5; D is uncertain. The CDR3 is 11 residues long. Per the germline V gene, CDR1 is KGHSH and CDR2 is LQKENI. Trimming removed 5 bases at V and 5 bases at J, with 6 bases between. CDR3 residues: CASSDPETQYF. The CDR3 nucleotides read TGTGCCAGCTCAGATCCCGAGACCCAGTACTTC.

The V call is TRBV11-2, the J call TRBJ1-2; weak D call: TRBD1 (5 bases). Germline V gives CDR1 SGHAT, CDR2 FQNNGV. The length of the CDR3 is 15 residues. V lost 5 bases and J lost 4, with 17 bases in between. CDR3 loop: CASSQEGVLGYGYTF. The CDR3 DNA follows: TGTGCCAGCAGCCAAGAAGGGGTTCTAGGCTATGGCTACACCTTC.

This rearrangement joins TRBV5-1 to TRBJ2-7; perhaps TRBD2 as D (6 bases). The CDR3 is made up of 17 amino acids. Trimming took off 3 bases at V and 0 bases at J, with 19 bases between the two ends. Germline V lookup: CDR1 SGHRS, CDR2 YFSETQ. CDR3 nucleotides: TGCGCCAGCAGCTGGCTCTCGGGGCGGGGACCCTCCTACGAGCAGTACTTC. This sequence encodes CASSWLSGRGPSYEQYF.

This chain links TRBV6-5 with TRBJ1-1; TRBD1 agrees at 9 bases. The germline gives CDR1 MNHEY, CDR2 SVGAGI. The CDR3 sequence is 14 residues long. With 5 bases clipped from V and 8 bases from J, the junction kept 9 bases outside the gene matches. CDR3 in DNA: TGTGCCAGCAGTCGGGACAGGGAGAGGAAGGAAGCTTTCTTT. Translation gives CASSRDRERKEAFF.

The chain employs TRBV19 and TRBJ2-3; D uncertain. The CDR3 runs to 14 residues. The germline gives CDR1 LNHDA, CDR2 SQIVND (reference sequence). Trimming stripped 4 bases from V and 0 bases from J, with 8 bases between. The CDR3 loop is CASSSGRSTDTQYF. The CDR3 DNA is TGTGCCAGTAGTAGTGGTAGGAGCACAGATACGCAGTATTTT. The full variable domain, completed using reference TRBV19 and TRBJ2-3, is DGGITQSPKYLFRKEGQNVTLSCEQNLNHDAMYWYRQDPGQGLRLIYYSQIVNDFQKGDIAEGYSVSREKKESFPLTVTSAQKNPTAFYLCASSSGRSTDTQYFGPGTRLTVL.

As concerns this clone: The junction and the germline gene differ at one end; a read error may be behind it. J is TRBJ1-6 and V is TRBV13, with 8 bases that match TRBD1. The CDR3 contains 14 residues. The germline V gene has CDR1 PRHDT and CDR2 FYEKMQ (reference sequence). The CDR3 bases are TGTGCCAGCAGCCTAGGACAGGGAGGTTCACCCCTCCACTTT. It is translated as CASSLGQGGSPLHF.

V and J are TRBV29-1 and TRBJ2-3; D not certain. This CDR3 is built from 11 residues. Germline CDR1 SQVTM, CDR2 ANQGSEA. Trimming removed 3 bases at V and 4 bases at J, with 5 bases between. DNA of the CDR3: TGCAGCGTTGATAGTCCAGATACGCAGTATTTT. Translation: CSVDSPDTQYF.